What follows are 27 T cell receptor beta chains derived from one specimen sequenced in a study of response to subunit inactivated influenza vaccine. One entry per CDR3 protein, called by TCRdb with MiXCR from the RT-PCR reads. This sample has about 520,000 distinct CDR3 sequences, with 25% found just once. The sequences come from CD4+ T cells sorted from PBMCs, collected 4 to 6 days after vaccination. These TCRs come from a man aged 50-60 years who received an inactivated influenza vaccine.

The chain is built from TRBV5-4 and TRBJ2-1; D not certain. Germline CDR1 reads SGHNT; CDR2 reads YYREEE (reference sequence). V lost 0 bases and J 11 bases, leaving 18 bases between the germline ends. The CDR3 consists of 15 residues. DNA for the CDR3: TGTGCCAGCAGCTTGGGTGCAGGAAGCGCCTGGCAGCAGTTCTTC. This gives the protein CASSLGAGSAWQQFF.

This sequence joins TRBV6-2 or TRBV6-3 and TRBJ2-7, with D uncertain. V gave up 5 bases and J gave up 2 bases, with 16 bases separating them. CDR1 is MNHEY and CDR2 is SVGEGT in the germline V gene. This CDR3 is built from 15 residues. CDR3 protein: CASSNVIPRTYEQYF. Written as DNA, the CDR3 is TGTGCCAGCAGTAACGTTATTCCCAGGACCTACGAGCAGTACTTC.

The V call is TRBV20-1, the J call TRBJ2-7; D unresolved. Germline CDR1 and CDR2: DFQATT and SNEGSKA (reference sequence). The CDR3 sequence is 10 residues long. Between the trimmed V and J ends, which lost 3 bases and 7 bases, there was a span of 7 bases. The CDR3 region has the DNA TGCAGTGCTAGCAGACAAGAGCAGTACTTC. This translates into CSASRQEQYF.

V and J are TRBV10-3 and TRBJ2-7, with 10 bases lining up with TRBD1. In germline, CDR1 is ENHRY, CDR2 SYGVKD. The CDR3 is 14 amino acids. The ends lost 5 bases at V and 5 bases at J; junction bases unmatched: 6. CDR3 in amino acids: CAISPGQGRNEQYF. CDR3 nucleotide sequence: TGTGCCATCAGTCCGGGACAGGGGCGGAACGAGCAGTACTTC.

The chain links TRBV6-1 to TRBJ1-1, with TRBD1 matching 8 bases. J lost 1 base, V lost 9 bases, and 13 bases had no gene match. The CDR3 extends over 16 amino acids. Germline V gives CDR1 MNHNS, CDR2 SASEGT. The CDR3 spells CASRSGGAWRNTEAFF. CDR3 DNA: TGTGCCAGTAGATCAGGGGGCGCCTGGAGGAACACTGAAGCTTTCTTT.

This sequence joins TRBV15 and TRBJ2-2, with 8 bases that match TRBD1. With V trimmed by 0 bases and J by 1 base, 1 base remained unmatched. The CDR3 length is 16 residues. Germline lookup yields CDR1 LNHNV and CDR2 YYDKDF (reference sequence). The CDR3 sequence: CATSREQGGNTGELFF. The CDR3 nucleotides read TGTGCCACCAGCAGAGAACAGGGGGGGAACACCGGGGAGCTGTTTTTT.

This clonotype was recorded many times. The chain couples TRBV24-1 to TRBJ2-3, with D uncertain. The CDR3 runs to 16 residues. Trimming pared 4 bases from V and 2 bases from J, leaving 15 bases between. Per germline, CDR1 KGHDR and CDR2 SFDVKD. The CDR3: CATSDPKNEITDTQYF. The DNA for the CDR3 is TGTGCCACCAGTGACCCTAAGAATGAGATCACAGATACGCAGTATTTT.

This clonotype has more than one count but fewer than ten. The rearrangement joins TRBV20-1 to TRBJ1-2; D remains unclear. The CDR3 has 13 residues. Germline loops: CDR1 DFQATT, CDR2 SNEGSKA (reference sequence). V was clipped by 6 bases and J by 5 bases, with 16 bases between them. CDR3 in amino acids: CSAKKGGEYGYTF. The CDR3, as DNA: TGCAGTGCAAAAAAGGGTGGGGAATATGGCTACACCTTC.

This clonotype appeared a few times. V and J are TRBV4-3 and TRBJ2-3; unclear D gene. V lost 0 bases and J lost 6, with 16 bases in between. The CDR3 sequence is 16 residues long. Germline CDR1 LGHNA, CDR2 YSLEER. Here the CDR3 reads CASSQDLGSPGDTQYF. CDR3 in DNA: TGCGCCAGCAGCCAAGACCTGGGGTCCCCGGGCGATACGCAGTATTTT.

This clonotype was picked up a small number of times. This chain uses TRBV28 with TRBJ2-7; D perhaps matches TRBD1 (5 bases). The CDR3 runs 14 residues. Between the trimmed V and J ends, which lost 5 bases and 4 bases, there was a span of 15 bases. Germline CDR1 and CDR2: MDHEN and SYDVKM. CDR3 region: CASSGQGGSYEQYF. The DNA of the CDR3 is TGTGCCAGCAGTGGCCAGGGTGGCTCGTACGAGCAGTACTTC.

The chain joins TRBV19 to TRBJ1-5; 9 positions match TRBD1. Germline V gene lookup returns CDR1 LNHDA and CDR2 SQIVND (reference sequence). The CDR3 covers 16 residues. J lost 2 bases, V lost 3 bases, and 5 bases had no gene match. This chain's CDR3 is CASSITRTGGNQPQHF. CDR3 bases: TGTGCCAGTAGTATTACTAGGACAGGGGGCAATCAGCCCCAGCATTTT. The whole variable domain, filled in from reference TRBV19 and TRBJ1-5, reads DGGITQSPKYLFRKEGQNVTLSCEQNLNHDAMYWYRQDPGQGLRLIYYSQIVNDFQKGDIAEGYSVSREKKESFPLTVTSAQKNPTAFYLCASSITRTGGNQPQHFGDGTRLSIL.

CDR3 nucleotides: TGCGCCAGCAGCTCACGGACAGGGGGCCCCGGGGAGCTGTTTTTT. It encodes CASSSRTGGPGELFF. The chain combines TRBV5-1 with TRBJ2-2; the match to TRBD1 covers 11 bases. The CDR3 runs 15 residues. In germline, CDR1 is SGHRS, CDR2 YFSETQ. The V gene end was trimmed by 3 bases and the J gene end by 6 bases; junction bases not matched to a gene: 4.

This clonotype was found a few times. This chain connects TRBV20-1 to TRBJ2-3; 7 nucleotides line up with TRBD1. V was pared by 4 bases and J by 4 bases, with 8 bases of the junction left unmatched. The CDR3 spans 14 residues. Germline V gene lookup returns CDR1 DFQATT and CDR2 SNEGSKA (reference sequence). The CDR3 DNA reads TGCAGTGCTATTCCGACAGGGAGCGCAGATACGCAGTATTTT. Amino acids: CSAIPTGSADTQYF.

The chain has TRBV4-1 and TRBJ2-6; D possibly corresponds to TRBD1 (5 bases). CDR3 length equals 17 residues. Trimming took 0 bases from V and 0 from J, leaving 9 bases between them. The germline CDR1 and CDR2 sequences are MGHRA and YSYEKL. CDR3 nucleotide sequence: TGCGCCAGCAGCCAAGACCATACAGGCTCTGGGGCCAACGTCCTGACTTTC. It translates to CASSQDHTGSGANVLTF.

The V gene is TRBV29-1, the J gene TRBJ2-1; 8 nucleotides agree with TRBD2. The J segment lost 6 bases and the V segment lost 2 bases, leaving 6 bases of the junction unmatched. The CDR3 extends over 14 amino acids. Germline CDR1 is SQVTM and CDR2 is ANQGSEA. CDR3 residues: CSVEQTSVFNEQFF. The DNA for the CDR3 is TGCAGCGTTGAACAGACTAGCGTGTTCAATGAGCAGTTCTTC.

This clonotype was seen a few times. J is TRBJ2-1 and V is TRBV7-9; a weak D match, TRBD2 (6 bases). The CDR3 has 15 amino acids. V gave up 2 bases and J gave up 3 bases, with 11 bases separating them. Germline CDR1 SEHNR, CDR2 FQNEAQ (reference sequence). This CDR3 reads CASSLSGDNYNEQFF. CDR3 in DNA: TGTGCCAGCAGCTTATCGGGAGACAACTACAATGAGCAGTTCTTC.

The chain has TRBV2 and TRBJ1-4; D may be TRBD1 (6 bases). V was cut by 0 bases and J by 10 bases, with 12 bases left in between. The CDR3 sequence is 14 residues long. CDR1 and CDR2 (germline): SNHLY, FYNNEI. CDR3 amino acids: CASSEAQGMGKLFF. In DNA form, the CDR3 reads TGTGCCAGCAGTGAAGCCCAGGGGATGGGAAAACTGTTTTTT. Drawing the rest from reference TRBV2 and TRBJ1-4, the complete variable domain is EPEVTQTPSHQVTQMGQEVILRCVPISNHLYFYWYRQILGQKVEFLVSFYNNEISEKSEIFDDQFSVERPDGSNFTLKIRSTKLEDSAMYFCASSEAQGMGKLFFGSGTQLSVL.

The chain couples TRBV20-1 to TRBJ2-3, with 7 positions matching TRBD2. The germline V gene has CDR1 DFQATT and CDR2 SNEGSKA (reference sequence). V lost 3 bases, J lost 2 bases, and 5 bases stayed unmatched. This CDR3 is 14 amino acids long. In DNA form, the CDR3 reads TGCAGTGCTAGCGGAGCGGGGTCCACAGATACGCAGTATTTT. It translates to CSASGAGSTDTQYF.

This chain joins TRBV18 and TRBJ2-1; a weak D match, TRBD2 (5 bases). Deletions cut 5 bases from V and 6 bases from J, with 14 bases between. Germline lookup yields CDR1 KGHSH and CDR2 LQKENI. This CDR3 has 14 residues. The CDR3 here is CASSINGGSNEQFF. CDR3 sequence (DNA): TGTGCCAGCTCAATAAACGGCGGGTCCAATGAGCAGTTCTTC.

V is TRBV3-1 and J is TRBJ2-7, with 14 positions matching TRBD2. Germline loops: CDR1 LGHDT, CDR2 YNNKEL (reference sequence). J lost 2 bases, V lost 4 bases, and 7 bases had no gene match. The CDR3 contains 17 residues. This chain's CDR3 is CASSPPPGLAGAYEQYF. The DNA of the CDR3 is TGTGCCAGCAGCCCCCCCCCGGGACTAGCGGGAGCCTACGAGCAGTACTTC.

This clonotype was seen a handful of times. The chain links TRBV6-2 or TRBV6-3 to TRBJ1-2; D remains ambiguous. CDR1 is MNHEY and CDR2 is SVGEGT in the germline V gene. The CDR3 is made up of 15 amino acids. Trimming shortened V by 9 bases and J by 0 bases, and 17 bases separated the two germline ends. CDR3 in amino acids: CARVRTVPTNYGYTF. CDR3 coding DNA: TGTGCCAGGGTACGGACGGTGCCGACTAACTATGGCTACACCTTC.

This clonotype appeared a few times. The rearrangement links TRBV15 to TRBJ2-7; no clear D gene. V was cut by 2 bases and J by 0 bases, with 11 bases left in between. In germline, CDR1 is LNHNV, CDR2 YYDKDF (reference sequence). CDR3 length: 15 residues. Here the CDR3 reads CATSRPDTHSYEQYF. As DNA, the CDR3 is TGTGCCACCAGCAGACCAGACACTCACTCCTACGAGCAGTACTTC.

This clonotype was observed a handful of times. The J gene is TRBJ2-3, the V gene TRBV24-1; D is perhaps TRBD2 (5 bases). CDR1 and CDR2 from the germline V gene are KGHDR and SFDVKD. Trimming took off 4 bases at V and 1 base at J, with 14 bases between the two ends. The CDR3 consists of 16 residues. The CDR3 loop reads CATSDPGRRGTDTQYF. The CDR3 DNA sequence: TGTGCCACCAGTGACCCCGGACGGCGGGGCACAGATACGCAGTATTTT.

The V gene is TRBV12-3 or TRBV12-4, the J gene TRBJ2-7; the D gene is possibly TRBD1 (5 bases). V shed 3 bases and J shed 3 bases, with 12 bases lying between them. The CDR3 extends over 14 amino acids. The CDR3 DNA reads as TGTGCCAGCAGTTTTAGCAGTGGACACTACGAGCAGTACTTC. Residues: CASSFSSGHYEQYF.

This clonotype has only a few counts. The CDR3 loop reads CSASPDRAQHF. The CDR3 region has the DNA TGCAGTGCTAGCCCCGACAGAGCCCAGCATTTT. The chain uses TRBV20-1 and TRBJ1-5; tentative D call: TRBD1 (5 bases). Trimming took 3 bases from V and 11 from J, leaving 11 bases between them. The CDR3 has 11 residues. Germline V lookup: CDR1 DFQATT, CDR2 SNEGSKA (reference sequence).

This clonotype was detected only a few times. The chain combines TRBV29-1 with TRBJ2-5, with 8 nucleotides matching TRBD1. V lost 6 bases and J lost 3; bases outside the gene matches: 12. This CDR3 spans 15 amino acids. Germline V CDR1 and CDR2: SQVTM, ANQGSEA. For the CDR3, the DNA is TGCAGCGTCGGTACACATTCGACAGGGGAAGAGACCCAGTACTTC. It codes for CSVGTHSTGEETQYF.

The rearrangement links TRBV5-1 to TRBJ2-2; D is possibly TRBD1 (6 bases). This CDR3 has 15 residues. Deletions cut 4 bases from V and 4 bases from J, with 14 bases between. CDR1 is SGHRS, CDR2 YFSETQ, per germline. CDR3 coding DNA: TGCGCCAGCAGCATCGGACAGTTTAGCACCGGGGAGCTGTTTTTT. This translates into CASSIGQFSTGELFF. The whole variable domain, remainder taken from reference TRBV5-1 and TRBJ2-2, is KAGVTQTPRYLIKTRGQQVTLSCSPISGHRSVSWYQQTPGQGLQFLFEYFSETQRNKGNFPGRFSGRQFSNSRSEMNVSTLELGDSALYLCASSIGQFSTGELFFGEGSRLTVL.